These 28 T cell receptor beta chains were sequenced from one sample in a study of Ad26.COV2.S vaccination and SARS-CoV-2 variants. Treatment defined: roughly 18 received Ad26.COV2.S at low or high dose, single or two shots; roughly five received placebo; per-sample allocation not given. Vaccine and placebo recipients were sampled on day 63 after the first injection. This table comes from immunoSEQ multiplex PCR, and its TCRdb copy is limited to in-frame clones, with some not included. Of 450,000 to 550,000 clones listed, approximately 92% are singletons. Sample: peripheral blood, taken in a trial of Ad26.COV2.S vaccine versus placebo. The origin of the receptors is a person aged 18-65 years who received the Ad26.COV2.S COVID-19 vaccine or a placebo.

This clone showed up just once. V gene TRBV19 combines with J gene TRBJ1-3; D might be TRBD1 (6 bases). Germline loops: CDR1 LNHDA, CDR2 SQIVND (reference sequence). V lost 6 bases and J 0 bases, leaving 15 bases between the germline ends. The CDR3 totals 16 residues. The CDR3 DNA sequence: TGTGCCAGTAGGAGGGGGAGACAATTCTCTGGAAACACCATATATTTT. Translated: CASRRGRQFSGNTIYF.

The V call is TRBV5-1, the J call TRBJ2-1; D is uncertain. Germline V CDR1 and CDR2: SGHRS, YFSETQ. With 4 bases removed from V and 2 bases from J, the gap between germline ends came to 10 bases. The CDR3 consists of 14 residues. The CDR3 here is CASSAGVTYNEQFF. Written as DNA, the CDR3 is TGCGCCAGCAGCGCCGGAGTTACCTACAATGAGCAGTTCTTC.

In the case of this clone: The sample has other DNA sequences that encode this CDR3 too. The rearrangement links TRBV4-2 to TRBJ2-2, with TRBD1 matching 7 bases. The trim removed 4 bases at V and 1 base at J, leaving 3 bases unmatched. The CDR3 is 15 amino acids. Germline CDR1 is LGHNA and CDR2 is YNFKEQ. CDR3 protein: CASSPRTGNTGELFF. The CDR3 bases are TGTGCCAGCAGCCCCAGGACAGGGAACACCGGGGAGCTGTTTTTT.

This rearrangement joins TRBV19 to TRBJ1-3; D remains ambiguous. Trimming cost V 4 bases and J 3 bases, with 10 bases left between them. The V gene's germline CDR1 is LNHDA and CDR2 SQIVND (reference sequence). This CDR3 spans 14 amino acids. CDR3 region: CASSNAGVGNTIYF. The DNA of the CDR3 is TGTGCCAGTAGTAACGCGGGAGTTGGAAACACCATATATTTT.

The chain links TRBV28 to TRBJ1-6; no clear D. V was trimmed by 4 bases and J by 9 bases, leaving 13 bases between them. The CDR3 has 14 amino acids. CDR1 and CDR2 from the germline V gene are MDHEN and SYDVKM. The CDR3: CASSSPPPVSPLHF. CDR3 nucleotides: TGTGCCAGCAGTTCTCCCCCCCCAGTTTCACCCCTCCACTTT. The full variable domain, with the rest looked up from reference TRBV28 and TRBJ1-6, is DVKVTQSSRYLVKRTGEKVFLECVQDMDHENMFWYRQDPGLGLRLIYFSYDVKMKEKGDIPEGYSVSREKKERFSLILESASTNQTSMYLCASSSPPPVSPLHFGNGTRLTVT.

The gene calls are TRBV18 and TRBJ2-5; D may be TRBD2 (7 bases). The CDR3 contains 17 residues. Trimming removed 3 bases from V and 0 bases from J, with 17 bases in between. Germline loops: CDR1 KGHSH, CDR2 LQKENI. DNA for the CDR3: TGTGCCAGCTCACCGGGGAACGGGGGGCCGTACCAAGAGACCCAGTACTTC. It encodes CASSPGNGGPYQETQYF. The full variable domain, completed using reference TRBV18 and TRBJ2-5, is NAGVMQNPRHLVRRRGQEARLRCSPMKGHSHVYWYRQLPEEGLKFMVYLQKENIIDESGMPKERFSAEFPKEGPSILRIQQVVRGDSAAYFCASSPGNGGPYQETQYFGPGTRLLVL.

This sequence joins TRBV7-9 and TRBJ2-1; 10 nucleotides line up with TRBD2. In germline, CDR1 is SEHNR, CDR2 FQNEAQ (reference sequence). The junction had 6 bases not matched to a gene; V was cut back by 5 bases and J by 5 bases. This CDR3 is 15 amino acids long. Here the CDR3 reads CASSPWTSGNNEQFF. DNA of the CDR3: TGTGCCAGCAGCCCCTGGACTAGCGGCAACAATGAGCAGTTCTTC. The variable domain in full, completed from reference TRBV7-9 and TRBJ2-1, reads DTGVSQNPRHKITKRGQNVTFRCDPISEHNRLYWYRQTLGQGPEFLTYFQNEAQLEKSRLLSDRFSAERPKGSFSTLEIQRTEQGDSAMYLCASSPWTSGNNEQFFGPGTRLTVL.

The genes are TRBV14 and TRBJ2-5, with 12 positions matching TRBD2. Germline V gives CDR1 SGHDN, CDR2 FVKESK. The junction had 6 bases not matched to a gene; V was cut back by 5 bases and J by 5 bases. CDR3 length: 15 amino acids. CDR3 loop: CASSGRLAGVETQYF. The CDR3 DNA is TGTGCCAGCAGCGGCCGACTAGCGGGAGTGGAGACCCAGTACTTC.

This clone is a singleton in its sample. The gene calls are TRBV6-2 or TRBV6-3 and TRBJ1-1, with 9 bases fitting TRBD1. After removal of 4 bases from V and 3 bases from J, the junction contained 9 bases not matched to a gene. Germline V gene data show CDR1 as MNHEY and CDR2 as SVGEGT. The CDR3 loop spans 16 amino acids. The CDR3 is CASSFTRTGADTEAFF. Written as DNA, the CDR3 is TGTGCCAGCAGTTTCACGCGGACAGGGGCGGACACTGAAGCTTTCTTT.

This chain joins TRBV25-1 and TRBJ1-1, with 9 bases matching TRBD1. With 2 bases clipped from V and 5 bases from J, the junction kept 6 bases outside the gene matches. The CDR3 contains 15 residues. Germline V gene data show CDR1 as MGHDK and CDR2 as SYGVNS. The CDR3 here is CASSEPTGGLTEAFF. The CDR3 bases are TGTGCCAGCAGTGAACCGACAGGGGGTCTGACTGAAGCTTTCTTT.

The chain is built from TRBV19 and TRBJ2-5; 8 nucleotides agree with TRBD2. Per the germline V gene, CDR1 is LNHDA and CDR2 is SQIVND (reference sequence). The CDR3 has 14 amino acids. Unmatched junction bases numbered 8, after V lost 5 bases and J lost 6 bases. The CDR3 spells CASSRQTGGKTQYF. The CDR3 nucleotides read TGTGCCAGTAGTCGCCAGACGGGAGGGAAGACCCAGTACTTC.

The rearrangement uses TRBV18 and TRBJ1-5, with D hard to call. Per the germline V gene, CDR1 is KGHSH and CDR2 is LQKENI. Trimming pared 2 bases from V and 6 bases from J, leaving 8 bases between. CDR3 length equals 13 residues. The CDR3 loop is CASSPSNIQPQHF. CDR3 DNA sequence: TGTGCCAGCTCACCAAGCAACATTCAGCCCCAGCATTTT.

V and J are TRBV28 and TRBJ1-4; D is uncertain. This CDR3 region has 13 residues. Germline-derived CDR1 and CDR2 are MDHEN and SYDVKM. V lost 3 bases, J lost 10 bases, and 12 bases lay in between. Here the CDR3 reads CASSFVGIVKLFF. For the CDR3, the DNA is TGTGCCAGCAGTTTCGTCGGTATTGTAAAACTGTTTTTT.

This chain uses TRBV7-2 with TRBJ2-6; D may be TRBD1 (6 bases). Germline V gene lookup returns CDR1 SGHTA and CDR2 FQGNSA. Trimming pared 0 bases from V and 0 bases from J, leaving 15 bases between. This CDR3 has 19 amino acids. In nucleotides, the CDR3 is TGTGCCAGCAGCTTAGCGTGGGGCAGGGGCAGCTCTGGGGCCAACGTCCTGACTTTC. Its translation: CASSLAWGRGSSGANVLTF.

The chain carries TRBV7-2 and TRBJ2-2; TRBD1 or TRBD2 may be the D gene (5 bases each). CDR1 is SGHTA and CDR2 is FQGNSA in the germline V gene. The CDR3 is 15 residues long. Trimming removed 5 bases from V and 2 bases from J, with 12 bases in between. The CDR3 DNA sequence: TGTGCCAGCAGCCAGGGACCAGCTAACACCGGGGAGCTGTTTTTT. This codes for CASSQGPANTGELFF.

This clone was detected only once. The chain carries TRBV14 and TRBJ2-1; D gene uncertain. In germline, CDR1 is SGHDN, CDR2 FVKESK. CDR3 size: 14 residues. V dropped 2 bases and J dropped 4 bases, with 9 bases sitting between them. CDR3 in DNA: TGTGCCAGCAGCCAACACCTCGTGTACAATGAGCAGTTCTTC. Its translation is CASSQHLVYNEQFF.

The V and J genes are TRBV15 and TRBJ1-1; D remains ambiguous. CDR1 is LNHNV, CDR2 YYDKDF, per germline (reference sequence). There are 12 residues in the CDR3. Trimming shortened V by 4 bases and J by 11 bases, and 14 bases separated the two germline ends. Here the CDR3 reads CATSIATQPAFF. As DNA, the CDR3 is TGTGCCACCAGCATCGCCACGCAGCCGGCTTTCTTT. Full variable domain (rest looked up from reference TRBV15 and TRBJ1-1): DAMVIQNPRYQVTQFGKPVTLSCSQTLNHNVMYWYQQKSSQAPKLLFHYYDKDFNNEADTPDNFQSRRPNTSFCFLDIRSPGLGDTAMYLCATSIATQPAFFGQGTRLTVV.

This chain connects TRBV24-1 to TRBJ2-3; the match to TRBD1 covers 9 bases. This CDR3 region has 17 residues. Germline V gene lookup returns CDR1 KGHDR and CDR2 SFDVKD. With V trimmed by 4 bases and J by 1 base, 8 bases remained unmatched. The DNA for the CDR3 is TGTGCCACCAGTGAGCCGGGACAGGGACTTGGCACAGATACGCAGTATTTT. This gives the protein CATSEPGQGLGTDTQYF.

V usage is TRBV20-1 and J usage is TRBJ1-2; D is unclear. The germline gives CDR1 DFQATT, CDR2 SNEGSKA (reference sequence). V dropped 0 bases and J dropped 12 bases, with 11 bases sitting between them. The CDR3 is 11 residues long. The CDR3 region has the DNA TGCAGTGCTAGAGAAATTAGGCTGGACACCTTC. Translation: CSAREIRLDTF.

The chain has TRBV11-1 and TRBJ2-6; maybe TRBD2 (6 bases). This CDR3 is built from 15 residues. Germline CDR1 SGHAT, CDR2 FQDESV (reference sequence). Between the trimmed V and J ends, which lost 3 bases and 1 base, there was a span of 7 bases. The CDR3: CASSLRGSGANVLTF. The CDR3 DNA follows: TGTGCCAGCAGCTTGCGGGGATCTGGGGCCAACGTCCTGACTTTC.

The CDR3 loop reads CASSLRLAVPYNEQFF. CDR3 in DNA: TGTGCCAGCAGCTTACGACTAGCGGTTCCCTACAATGAGCAGTTCTTC. The V call is TRBV5-6, the J call TRBJ2-1, with 9 nucleotides matching TRBD2. CDR1 and CDR2 (germline): SGHDT, YYEEEE. V lost 2 bases, J lost 2 bases, and 5 bases stayed unmatched. CDR3 length equals 16 residues.

V is TRBV3-1 (or the pseudogene TRBV3-2) and J is TRBJ2-5; no firm D call. This CDR3 spans 16 amino acids. The germline V gene encodes CDR1 LGHDT and CDR2 YNNKEL (reference sequence). The ends were cut back, 3 bases at V and 5 bases at J, with 19 bases in the middle. CDR3 nucleotide sequence: TGTGCCAGCAGCCACGGATTAACACCGCCCGGGGAGACCCAGTACTTC. The encoded protein is CASSHGLTPPGETQYF.

On this clone itself: Other DNA sequences in the same sample also yield this CDR3. The CDR3 DNA follows: TGTGCCAGCAGCCAAGTTCTCAGGAACACTGAAGCTTTCTTT. As protein: CASSQVLRNTEAFF. The chain joins TRBV14 to TRBJ1-1, with no clear D. V lost 1 base and J 1 base, leaving 7 bases between the germline ends. The CDR3 consists of 14 residues. The germline V gene encodes CDR1 SGHDN and CDR2 FVKESK.

V and J are TRBV5-5 and TRBJ2-1; 9 positions match TRBD2. This CDR3 is 16 amino acids long. V shed 6 bases, J shed 4 bases, and the junction held 11 bases outside the gene matches. Per the germline V gene, CDR1 is SGHKS and CDR2 is YYEKEE (reference sequence). This CDR3 reads CASTALGAGGYNEQFF. The DNA of the CDR3 is TGTGCCAGCACCGCCCTCGGGGCGGGGGGGTACAATGAGCAGTTCTTC.

Only one count was recorded for this clone. V and J are TRBV15 and TRBJ1-4; weak D call: TRBD1 (6 bases). The CDR3 covers 14 residues. Trimming took 5 bases from V and 6 from J, leaving 13 bases between them. Germline CDR1 and CDR2: LNHNV and YYDKDF (reference sequence). CDR3 sequence: CATSQGGEHEKLFF. CDR3 nucleotide sequence: TGTGCCACCAGCCAAGGGGGTGAACATGAAAAACTGTTTTTT.

This clone was seen a single time. This sequence joins TRBV18 and TRBJ1-2; D perhaps matches TRBD1 (6 bases). The V gene's germline CDR1 is KGHSH and CDR2 LQKENI. The CDR3 sequence is 15 residues long. V was shortened by 2 bases and J by 3 bases, with 13 bases between the two germline ends. The CDR3, as DNA: TGTGCCAGCTCACCATCAGCGGGGGGCGACTATGGCTACACCTTC. It encodes CASSPSAGGDYGYTF.

The V gene is TRBV5-6, the J gene TRBJ1-5; no definite D call. The CDR3 totals 15 residues. Trimming removed 4 bases from V and 0 bases from J, with 11 bases in between. Germline CDR1 SGHDT, CDR2 YYEEEE. The chain's CDR3 is CASSPHWASNQPQHF. For the CDR3, the DNA is TGTGCCAGCAGCCCCCACTGGGCTAGCAATCAGCCCCAGCATTTT.

This clone has a single count. The chain joins TRBV3-1 (or the pseudogene TRBV3-2) to TRBJ1-4, with 10 bases matching TRBD1. In germline, CDR1 is LGHDT, CDR2 YNNKEL (reference sequence). V dropped 3 bases and J dropped 5; count of bases not matched to a gene: 3. CDR3 length: 15 residues. CDR3 coding DNA: TGTGCCAGCAGCCAGGAGGACAGGGGGAATGAAAAACTGTTTTTT. Encoded protein: CASSQEDRGNEKLFF.